One sample yielded the 27 T cell receptor beta chains listed below, sequenced in a study of blood T cell repertoires in COVID-19. Assay used: immunoSEQ multiplex PCR; TCRdb lists only in-frame clones, some missing. The sample carries under 100,000 clones, roughly 89% recorded once. Sequenced material: peripheral blood. These receptors were collected from a woman aged 70 to 79 with acute or convalescent COVID-19.

On this clone: This specimen includes other DNA sequences encoding the same CDR3. The V gene is TRBV11-2, the J gene TRBJ1-2; 8 bases match TRBD1. Trimming at V came to 0 bases and at J to 8 bases, leaving 8 bases not matched to a gene. The germline CDR1 and CDR2 sequences are SGHAT and FQNNGV. This CDR3 is 15 amino acids long. The CDR3 DNA follows: TGTGCCAGCAGCTTAGATCCAGGGGGCCGGAGAGGCTACACCTTC. Translation: CASSLDPGGRRGYTF.

The CDR3 here is CASRLAGGTETQYF. As DNA, the CDR3 is TGTGCCAGCAGGCTAGCGGGGGGGACAGAGACCCAGTACTTC. The chain combines TRBV28 with TRBJ2-5; 12 nucleotides match TRBD2. Germline values: CDR1 MDHEN, CDR2 SYDVKM. Losses at the gene ends were 6 bases for V and 4 bases for J; bases not matched to a gene: 3. The CDR3 is 14 amino acids.

V gene TRBV5-1 combines with J gene TRBJ2-7; possibly TRBD2 for D (5 bases). The CDR3 runs 18 residues. Per the germline V gene, CDR1 is SGHRS and CDR2 is YFSETQ. V was clipped by 4 bases and J by 4 bases, with 27 bases between them. CDR3 in amino acids: CASSPKNLAGLFTYEQYF. The CDR3 DNA sequence: TGCGCCAGCAGCCCTAAAAATCTCGCGGGCCTTTTCACTTACGAGCAGTACTTC.

The chain joins TRBV2 to TRBJ2-3, with 11 nucleotides matching TRBD2. The germline CDR1 and CDR2 sequences are SNHLY and FYNNEI. The V gene end was trimmed by 6 bases and the J gene end by 1 base; junction bases not matched to a gene: 12. CDR3 length equals 18 residues. This CDR3 reads CASRAGTLAGGGTDTQYF. The CDR3 coding sequence is TGTGCCAGCAGAGCCGGGACTCTAGCGGGAGGAGGCACAGATACGCAGTATTTT.

The V call is TRBV11-3, the J call TRBJ2-3, with D unclear. The CDR3 length is 12 residues. The V end was cut by 1 base, the J end by 5 bases, with 4 bases between. Germline V CDR1 and CDR2: SGHNT, YENEEA. The CDR3 coding sequence is TGTGCCAGCAGCTTAGCGGGAGATACGCAGTATTTT. This translates into CASSLAGDTQYF.

The J gene is TRBJ1-5, the V gene TRBV28; 9 nucleotides line up with TRBD1. Germline V gene sequence: CDR1 MDHEN, CDR2 SYDVKM. The CDR3 has 14 amino acids. J was trimmed by 2 bases and V by 6 bases; bases with no gene match: 2. The DNA for the CDR3 is TGTGCCAGCAGGTGGACAGGGGGCAATCAGCCCCAGCATTTT. Translating it yields CASRWTGGNQPQHF.

The chain joins TRBV28 to TRBJ2-4, with D tentatively TRBD1 (6 bases). With 10 bases removed from V and 1 base from J, the gap between germline ends came to 11 bases. The CDR3 has 13 amino acids. Germline CDR1 MDHEN, CDR2 SYDVKM. CDR3 amino acids: CAIDDRAKNIQYF. In nucleotides, the CDR3 is TGTGCCATTGACGACAGGGCCAAAAACATTCAGTACTTC.

This chain joins TRBV5-4 and TRBJ2-1, with D possibly TRBD2 on 5 matching bases. The CDR3 covers 16 residues. V lost 0 bases to trimming and J lost 0 bases, with 10 bases between them. CDR1 is SGHNT and CDR2 is YYREEE in the germline V gene (reference sequence). The CDR3 spells CASSLGVAPSYNEQFF. The CDR3, as DNA: TGTGCCAGCAGCTTGGGAGTAGCGCCCTCCTACAATGAGCAGTTCTTC.

The V call is TRBV5-1, the J call TRBJ2-3; 10 nucleotides agree with TRBD2. After removal of 3 bases from V and 3 bases from J, the junction contained 13 bases not matched to a gene. Looked up from germline, CDR1 is SGHRS and CDR2 is YFSETQ. There are 18 residues in the CDR3. The CDR3: CASSYRPGSGGVTDTQYF. The CDR3 region has the DNA TGCGCCAGCAGCTACCGGCCGGGAAGCGGGGGGGTGACAGATACGCAGTATTTT.

This clone was observed a single time. V gene TRBV28 combines with J gene TRBJ2-5; TRBD2 agrees at 10 bases. Per the germline V gene, CDR1 is MDHEN and CDR2 is SYDVKM. J gave up 4 bases and V 4 bases, and 6 bases lay outside the gene matches. The CDR3 runs to 15 residues. Written as DNA, the CDR3 is TGTGCCAGCAGTTCGCCGGGACTAGCGAGAGAGACCCAGTACTTC. Its protein is CASSSPGLARETQYF.

The gene calls are TRBV29-1 and TRBJ1-3, with D possibly being TRBD1 (5 bases). The V gene lost 6 bases and the J gene lost 0 bases, with 15 bases spanning the gap. CDR1 is SQVTM, CDR2 ANQGSEA, per germline. The CDR3 is made up of 15 amino acids. Here the CDR3 reads CSVATGGGSGNTIYF. CDR3 nucleotide sequence: TGCAGCGTAGCCACGGGGGGGGGCTCTGGAAACACCATATATTTT.

The chain couples TRBV2 to TRBJ1-2; D may be TRBD1 (6 bases). CDR1 is SNHLY and CDR2 is FYNNEI in the germline V gene. The V and J ends lost 6 bases and 0 bases respectively, with 20 bases between them. The CDR3 length is 17 residues. The CDR3 nucleotides are TGTGCCAGCAGCCCCCGGGACAAGGGAAATACTAACTATGGCTACACCTTC. As protein: CASSPRDKGNTNYGYTF.

The chain recombines TRBV6-5 with TRBJ1-2; TRBD1 matches 10 bases. Germline assignment: CDR1 MNHEY and CDR2 SVGAGI. CDR3 size: 13 residues. The trim removed 8 bases at V and 4 bases at J, leaving 4 bases unmatched. In DNA, the CDR3 is TGTGCCAGCGAAAGGGACAGGGGCTATGGCTACACCTTC. As protein: CASERDRGYGYTF.

This sequence joins TRBV6-5 and TRBJ1-2, with D tentatively TRBD1 (5 bases). There are 11 residues in the CDR3. Germline CDR1 is MNHEY and CDR2 is SVGAGI. Trimming took off 7 bases at V and 6 bases at J, with 9 bases between the two ends. The CDR3, as DNA: TGTGCCAGCACACAAGGGGATGGCTACACCTTC. The encoded protein is CASTQGDGYTF.

The genes are TRBV7-9 and TRBJ2-3; TRBD2 is a possible D gene (7 bases). V lost 8 bases and J 4 bases, leaving 16 bases between the germline ends. The germline V gene has CDR1 SEHNR and CDR2 FQNEAQ (reference sequence). This CDR3 has 14 amino acids. The CDR3 region is CASDPPGGPDTQYF. DNA of the CDR3: TGTGCCAGCGACCCTCCCGGGGGGCCAGATACGCAGTATTTT.

CDR3 sequence: CASSSRGGDTEAFF. For the CDR3, the DNA is TGTGCCAGCTCCTCTCGGGGCGGGGACACTGAAGCTTTCTTT. V gene TRBV18 combines with J gene TRBJ1-1; possible D gene TRBD1, 5 bases. Germline V gene sequence: CDR1 KGHSH, CDR2 LQKENI. The CDR3 is made up of 14 amino acids. Trimming shortened V by 6 bases and J by 3 bases, and 14 bases separated the two germline ends.

V is TRBV25-1 and J is TRBJ1-2; D is perhaps TRBD1 (5 bases). The CDR3 runs to 13 residues. Germline V CDR1 and CDR2: MGHDK, SYGVNS. V gave up 3 bases and J gave up 4 bases, with 9 bases separating them. In nucleotides, the CDR3 is TGTGCCAGCAGTGAGACAGTACTCTATGGCTACACCTTC. Its translation: CASSETVLYGYTF.

The chain joins TRBV27 to TRBJ2-1; D may be TRBD1 (6 bases). The V end lost 6 bases, the J end lost 8 bases, and 14 bases lay between the germline ends. Germline V gene data show CDR1 as MNHEY and CDR2 as SMNVEV (reference sequence). CDR3 length: 13 residues. The CDR3 loop is CASRGAGVDEQFF. Here the CDR3 DNA reads TGTGCCAGCAGAGGGGCAGGGGTGGATGAGCAGTTCTTC.

This chain joins TRBV3-1 (or the pseudogene TRBV3-2) and TRBJ2-7; the match to TRBD1 covers 7 bases. The CDR3 runs 21 residues. Trimming at V came to 0 bases and at J to 2 bases, leaving 22 bases not matched to a gene. Germline CDR1 and CDR2: LGHDT and YNNKEL (reference sequence). The CDR3 protein is CASSQDYFKFGPGQMTYEQYF. The DNA of the CDR3 is TGTGCCAGCAGCCAAGATTATTTTAAGTTTGGGCCGGGACAGATGACCTACGAGCAGTACTTC.

The chain combines TRBV19 with TRBJ2-3; 8 bases are shared with TRBD2. CDR3 length: 16 amino acids. V gave up 4 bases and J gave up 6 bases; unmatched junction bases: 12. Germline V gene sequence: CDR1 LNHDA, CDR2 SQIVND (reference sequence). DNA for the CDR3: TGTGCCAGTAGTACTTATGGGGGTAGCGGGGTTGATACGCAGTATTTT. Translated, it gives CASSTYGGSGVDTQYF.

The rearrangement joins TRBV7-2 to TRBJ1-3; a possible D gene is TRBD1 (5 bases). The CDR3 consists of 14 residues. Germline assignment: CDR1 SGHTA and CDR2 FQGNSA. The V and J ends lost 2 bases and 1 base respectively, with 6 bases between them. The CDR3 DNA follows: TGTGCCAGCAGCTTACGGGGGTCTGGAAACACCATATATTTT. Translated, it gives CASSLRGSGNTIYF. Full variable domain (remainder filled in from reference TRBV7-2 and TRBJ1-3): GAGVSQSPSNKVTEKGKDVELRCDPISGHTALYWYRQSLGQGLEFLIYFQGNSAPDKSGLPSDRFSAERTGGSVSTLTIQRTQQEDSAVYLCASSLRGSGNTIYFGEGSWLTVV.

The chain joins TRBV5-4 to TRBJ1-2; D unclear. Germline V gene sequence: CDR1 SGHNT, CDR2 YYREEE (reference sequence). V shed 5 bases and J shed 0 bases, with 14 bases lying between them. The CDR3 has 15 amino acids. The CDR3 sequence: CASSLLQTANYGYTF. In nucleotides, the CDR3 is TGTGCCAGCAGTCTACTGCAAACAGCTAACTATGGCTACACCTTC.

This chain connects TRBV28 to TRBJ1-6, with TRBD1 matching 7 bases. V lost 6 bases and J lost 7; bases outside the gene matches: 9. Germline V gene lookup returns CDR1 MDHEN and CDR2 SYDVKM. This CDR3 has 15 amino acids. CDR3 DNA sequence: TGTGCCAGCAGCAATCCGGGACAGCCAAATTCACCCCTCCACTTT. Its protein product is CASSNPGQPNSPLHF.

V and J are TRBV28 and TRBJ2-7, with 11 bases lining up with TRBD2. There are 17 residues in the CDR3. Germline V gene lookup returns CDR1 MDHEN and CDR2 SYDVKM. J gave up 3 bases and V 2 bases, and 9 bases lay outside the gene matches. CDR3 bases: TGTGCCAGCAGTTTAGTAGCGGGAGGGCACAATCTCTACGAGCAGTACTTC. Amino acid sequence: CASSLVAGGHNLYEQYF. The complete variable domain, with remaining parts taken from reference TRBV28 and TRBJ2-7, reads DVKVTQSSRYLVKRTGEKVFLECVQDMDHENMFWYRQDPGLGLRLIYFSYDVKMKEKGDIPEGYSVSREKKERFSLILESASTNQTSMYLCASSLVAGGHNLYEQYFGPGTRLTVT.

The V and J genes are TRBV27 and TRBJ2-7, with 8 positions matching TRBD2. Germline CDR1 reads MNHEY; CDR2 reads SMNVEV (reference sequence). J gave up 3 bases and V 8 bases, and 6 bases lay outside the gene matches. The CDR3 totals 13 residues. CDR3 DNA: TGTGCCAGCGGACAGAGCGGGAGCTACGAGCAGTACTTC. This translates into CASGQSGSYEQYF.

This clone was observed a single time. The V gene is TRBV24-1, the J gene TRBJ2-5, with D perhaps matching TRBD2 (5 bases). Germline V gene sequence: CDR1 KGHDR, CDR2 SFDVKD. Trimming took off 5 bases at V and 2 bases at J, with 14 bases between the two ends. There are 15 residues in the CDR3. The CDR3 DNA reads TGTGCCACCAGTGGGACGAACCGGGAACAAGAGACCCAGTACTTC. This gives the protein CATSGTNREQETQYF.

The CDR3 region is CASRSNYEQYF. The CDR3 region has the DNA TGTGCCAGCAGGAGTAACTACGAGCAGTACTTC. The gene calls are TRBV7-2 and TRBJ2-7; D is uncertain. This CDR3 spans 11 amino acids. The germline gives CDR1 SGHTA, CDR2 FQGNSA. V shed 6 bases and J shed 3 bases, with 6 bases lying between them. Full variable domain (rest looked up from reference TRBV7-2 and TRBJ2-7): GAGVSQSPSNKVTEKGKDVELRCDPISGHTALYWYRQSLGQGLEFLIYFQGNSAPDKSGLPSDRFSAERTGGSVSTLTIQRTQQEDSAVYLCASRSNYEQYFGPGTRLTVT.